Each of the 15 T cell receptor beta chains below was sequenced from the same sample in a study of CD8+CD57+ T cells in acquired aplastic anemia. Using genomic DNA as the template, TCR beta VDJ and CDR3 profiling was carried out. Each CDR3 protein is one row after TCRdb ran MiXCR on the reads. The sample carries around 150,000 distinct CDR3 sequences, around two fifths recorded once. The sample consisted of sorted CD4+, CD8+, or CD8+CD57+ T cells (not recorded which) from PBMCs. These receptors originate from a human donor in good health, serving as a control.

The chain uses TRBV10-3 and TRBJ1-1; 7 positions match TRBD1. Germline CDR1 reads ENHRY; CDR2 reads SYGVKD. This CDR3 spans 15 amino acids. V dropped 5 bases and J dropped 3; count of bases not matched to a gene: 9. CDR3 loop: CAISSQYTGDTEAFF. Written as DNA, the CDR3 is TGTGCCATCAGTAGTCAATATACAGGGGACACTGAAGCTTTCTTT.

In this sample, this clonotype turned up many times. The V and J genes are TRBV20-1 and TRBJ1-2; 7 bases fit TRBD1. CDR1 and CDR2 from the germline V gene are DFQATT and SNEGSKA (reference sequence). This CDR3 comprises 12 residues. V lost 1 base and J lost 4; bases outside the gene matches: 0. The CDR3 spells CSARGQGYGYTF. The CDR3, as DNA: TGCAGTGCTAGAGGACAGGGCTATGGCTACACCTTC.

This clonotype showed up many times. CDR3 region: CASRAREAEGGYTF. As DNA, the CDR3 is TGTGCCAGCAGAGCCAGAGAGGCCGAGGGAGGCTACACCTTC. The gene calls are TRBV6-1 and TRBJ1-2, with D uncertain. In germline, CDR1 is MNHNS, CDR2 SASEGT. The CDR3 contains 14 residues. V dropped 6 bases and J dropped 8 bases, with 19 bases sitting between them.

This clonotype was found many times. The V gene is TRBV6-1, the J gene TRBJ1-2; D is undetermined. Trimming pared 5 bases from V and 0 bases from J, leaving 7 bases between. There are 13 residues in the CDR3. Germline loops: CDR1 MNHNS, CDR2 SASEGT. CDR3 region: CASSPGSNYGYTF. DNA of the CDR3: TGTGCCAGCAGTCCTGGGTCTAACTATGGCTACACCTTC.

Worth noting for this clonotype: Since a much larger clone is just one base distant, this may be a read error. The conserved phenylalanine or tryptophan is not found at the CDR3 terminus, so this likely reflects a read error. This chain connects TRBV27 to TRBJ2-5; D possibly corresponds to TRBD1 (6 bases). The germline V gene has CDR1 MNHEY and CDR2 SMNVEV (reference sequence). The CDR3 has 12 residues. With 6 bases removed from V and 2 bases from J, the gap between germline ends came to 7 bases. CDR3 DNA: TGTGCCAGCAGGACAGGTCAAGAGACCCAGTACCTC. Its translation: CASRTGQETQYL.

Of note for this clonotype: A much more abundant neighbour one base away suggests this may be a read error. The chain uses TRBV20-1 and TRBJ2-3, with D possibly matching TRBD1 (6 bases). Per germline, CDR1 DFQATT and CDR2 SNEGSKA (reference sequence). The CDR3 consists of 13 residues. The CDR3 nucleotides are TGCGGTGCTAGAGTAGGGGGTCCAGATACGCAGTATTTT. This encodes CGARVGGPDTQYF.

This chain uses TRBV6-1 with TRBJ1-2; possible D gene TRBD1, 6 bases. Trimming pared 8 bases from V and 8 bases from J, leaving 15 bases between. Germline CDR1 is MNHNS and CDR2 is SASEGT. The CDR3 consists of 12 residues. The CDR3 sequence is CASAEGGRGYTF. The DNA of the CDR3 is TGTGCCAGCGCCGAGGGGGGGAGGGGCTACACCTTC.

The J gene is TRBJ2-1, the V gene TRBV15; tentatively, D is TRBD2 (5 bases). Germline CDR1 is LNHNV and CDR2 is YYDKDF (reference sequence). Trimming removed 3 bases from V and 4 bases from J, with 13 bases in between. CDR3 length equals 15 residues. CDR3 in amino acids: CATSSPEAPYNEQFF. CDR3 coding DNA: TGTGCCACCAGCAGTCCGGAGGCCCCTTACAATGAGCAGTTCTTC.

This clonotype was picked up a small number of times. V and J are TRBV29-1 and TRBJ1-1; no reliable D call. Germline CDR1 reads SQVTM; CDR2 reads ANQGSEA. Trimming took off 3 bases at V and 11 bases at J, with 13 bases between the two ends. CDR3 length equals 11 residues. The CDR3 DNA reads TGCAGCGTTGAGGGAGGAGGGTATGCTTTCTTT. It codes for CSVEGGGYAFF. The entire variable domain, with the rest obtained from reference TRBV29-1 and TRBJ1-1, is as follows: SAVISQKPSRDICQRGTSLTIQCQVDSQVTMMFWYRQQPGQSLTLIATANQGSEATYESGFVIDKFPISRPNLTFSTLTVSNMSPEDSSIYLCSVEGGGYAFFGQGTRLTVV.

Worth noting for this clonotype: Compared with germline, one end of the junction differs, possibly owing to a read error. The rearrangement joins TRBV24-1 to TRBJ2-6, with 9 bases lining up with TRBD1. Germline V gene lookup returns CDR1 KGHDR and CDR2 SFDVKD. The CDR3 has 16 amino acids. DNA of the CDR3: TGTGCCAGCAGTCCACGACAGGGGGCTGGGGCCAACGTCCTGACTTTC. This translates into CASSPRQGAGANVLTF.

V and J are TRBV20-1 and TRBJ1-5, with a tentative D call TRBD1 (6 bases). The V end lost 3 bases, the J end lost 4 bases, and 13 bases lay between the germline ends. The CDR3 is 14 residues long. Germline-derived CDR1 and CDR2 are DFQATT and SNEGSKA (reference sequence). The CDR3 sequence: CSASGGLPNQPQHF. The CDR3 DNA sequence: TGCAGTGCTAGTGGGGGGCTTCCTAATCAGCCCCAGCATTTT.

The chain is built from TRBV7-9 and TRBJ2-5; D possibly corresponds to TRBD2 (5 bases). CDR3 length: 14 residues. V was trimmed by 1 base and J by 2 bases, leaving 8 bases between them. Looked up from germline, CDR1 is SEHNR and CDR2 is FQNEAQ (reference sequence). The chain's CDR3 is CASSLGTGQETQYF. The CDR3 nucleotides are TGTGCCAGCAGCTTAGGAACGGGACAAGAGACCCAGTACTTC.

On this clonotype: A much larger clonotype is one base distant, so this may be a read error. The CDR3 here is CASRGQRSGRTDTQYF. Here the CDR3 DNA reads TGTGCCAGCAGGGGGCAGAGGAGCGGGAGGACAGATACGCAGTATTTT. The chain has TRBV14 and TRBJ2-3; 9 nucleotides align to TRBD2. V gave up 6 bases and J gave up 3 bases; unmatched junction bases: 10. Germline V lookup: CDR1 SGHDN, CDR2 FVKESK. The CDR3 totals 16 residues. Filled out from reference TRBV14 and TRBJ2-3, the complete variable domain reads EAGVTQFPSHSVIEKGQTVTLRCDPISGHDNLYWYRRVMGKEIKFLLHFVKESKQDESGMPNNRFLAERTGGTYSTLKVQPAELEDSGVYFCASRGQRSGRTDTQYFGPGTRLTVL.

There are many counts of this clonotype. The rearrangement joins TRBV4-2 to TRBJ1-1; tentative D call: TRBD1 (5 bases). The CDR3 totals 15 residues. Per the germline V gene, CDR1 is LGHNA and CDR2 is YNFKEQ. With 4 bases removed from V and 1 base from J, the gap between germline ends came to 13 bases. The chain's CDR3 is CASSRADSPNTEAFF. The CDR3 DNA reads as TGTGCCAGCAGCCGAGCCGACAGTCCGAACACTGAAGCTTTCTTT.

This chain joins TRBV6-2 or TRBV6-3 and TRBJ1-1; no definite D call. V was cut by 6 bases and J by 0 bases, with 11 bases left in between. In germline, CDR1 is MNHEY, CDR2 SVGEGT. This CDR3 is 14 amino acids long. CDR3: CASSSATMNTEAFF. For the CDR3, the DNA is TGTGCCAGCAGCTCAGCAACCATGAACACTGAAGCTTTCTTT.